This passage covers 4 T cell receptor beta chains from one sample sequenced in a study of T cells expressing NK-cell markers (dated by TCRdb to the early 2020s). The receptor library was made with 5' RACE. Sequencing was performed on an Illumina HiSeq 2000. Following reprocessing of the reads by TCRdb, the data hold one row per CDR3 protein sequence and no DNA is available. The record for this sample contains 200,000 to 300,000 distinct CDR3 sequences. Of the sample, about 0.39% falls within the top ten clones. Sequencing was performed on blood T cells: a sorted CD56 or NKG2C T cell subset, CD4+ or CD8+ T cells, or bulk PBMC T cells (not recorded which). The receptors shown here come from a man between 18 and 29 years old in good health. Donor details come from another sample of the same person, matched by shared clones.

The chain is built from TRBV12-3 or TRBV12-4 and TRBJ2-1; TCRdb's D call of TRBD2 is untestable without DNA. CDR3 size: 18 residues. The CDR3 is CASRTPGLAGGPRNEQFF.

The genes are TRBV7-6 and TRBJ2-2; TCRdb outputs TRBD1, but without DNA this stays unchecked. The length of the CDR3 is 16 residues. Germline CDR1 and CDR2: SGHVS and FNYEAQ. The CDR3: CASSLGTRGPGGELFF. The whole variable domain, filled in from reference TRBV7-6 and TRBJ2-2, reads GAGVSQSPRYKVTKRGQDVALRCDPISGHVSLYWYRQALGQGPEFLTYFNYEAQQDKSGLPNDRFSAERPEGSISTLTIQRTEQRDSAMYRCASSLGTRGPGGELFFGEGSRLTVL.

The chain couples TRBV5-1 to TRBJ2-5; the D gene TCRdb calls, TRBD1, cannot be checked with no DNA. CDR3 size: 15 residues. CDR1 is SGHRS and CDR2 is YFSETQ in the germline V gene. CDR3: CASSLVPGGSKTQYF.

The rearrangement uses TRBV5-1 and TRBJ2-7. Germline V gene lookup returns CDR1 SGHRS and CDR2 YFSETQ. The CDR3 covers 14 residues. The CDR3 region is CASSLQFTVGEQYF.